This TCR beta chain was identified in a study of T cells after yellow fever vaccination. Losses at the gene ends were 1 base for V and 5 bases for J; bases not matched to a gene: 10. Per the germline V gene, CDR1 is LGHNA and CDR2 is YSLEER. The CDR3 totals 16 residues. This clonotype was observed a handful of times. TCRdb ran MiXCR on the 5' RACE reads and lists one entry per CDR3 protein. Seen here are 450,000 to 650,000 distinct CDR3 sequences, approximately 13% observed once, and the top ten hold 11% to 15%. This TCR was recovered from a man aged 25-40 years who received the YFV17D yellow fever vaccine. The sample in question was PBMCs, obtained on the day of the yellow fever booster vaccination. The rearrangement joins TRBV4-3 to TRBJ2-7; 8 nucleotides line up with TRBD2. Here the CDR3 DNA reads TGCGCCAGCAGCCAAGCGCGAAGCGGGAGCCCACACGAGCAGTACTTC. Translating it yields CASSQARSGSPHEQYF.